The T cell receptor (beta chain) described here comes from a study of T-cell memory formation after mild COVID-19. Study-level results: Pre-infection memory carried some responding clones, suggesting that cross-reactive memory joined. Clones contracting over day 15 to 85 were CD4/CD8 balanced, with later expanders leaning CD4+.

The table lists this clonotype with a few counts. Its antigen is not identified. V was clipped by 2 bases and J by 3 bases, with 8 bases between them. Germline values: CDR1 SGDLS, CDR2 YYNGEE. There are 13 residues in the CDR3. TCRdb called the 5' RACE reads again in MiXCR, with one record for every CDR3 protein. Of hundreds of thousands of distinct CDR3 sequences detected, over 13% appear once; the ten largest clones hold under 25%. The sequence was collected from a man younger than 35 who had mild COVID-19 (a few samples of this study predate the infection). Cell type and time point are not known. The source material was PBMCs or a T cell subset sorted from them (not recorded which). The genes are TRBV9 and TRBJ1-2; D gene unclear. The CDR3 DNA follows: TGTGCCAGCAGCGTGAGGTTAGACTATGGCTACACCTTC. It translates to CASSVRLDYGYTF.